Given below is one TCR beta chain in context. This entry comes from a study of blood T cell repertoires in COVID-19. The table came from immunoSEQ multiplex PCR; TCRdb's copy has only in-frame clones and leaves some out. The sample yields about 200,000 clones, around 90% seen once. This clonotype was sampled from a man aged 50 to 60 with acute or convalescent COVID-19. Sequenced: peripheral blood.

CDR3 sequence: CASRTVSGSYNSPLHF. The CDR3 DNA reads as TGTGCCAGCCGGACAGTCTCAGGATCCTATAATTCACCCCTCCACTTT. The chain recombines TRBV19 with TRBJ1-6; weak D call: TRBD1 (6 bases). This CDR3 comprises 16 residues. Trimming took 9 bases from V and 1 from J, leaving 16 bases between them. Germline lookup yields CDR1 LNHDA and CDR2 SQIVND (reference sequence). The full variable domain, completed using reference TRBV19 and TRBJ1-6, is DGGITQSPKYLFRKEGQNVTLSCEQNLNHDAMYWYRQDPGQGLRLIYYSQIVNDFQKGDIAEGYSVSREKKESFPLTVTSAQKNPTAFYLCASRTVSGSYNSPLHFGNGTRLTVT.